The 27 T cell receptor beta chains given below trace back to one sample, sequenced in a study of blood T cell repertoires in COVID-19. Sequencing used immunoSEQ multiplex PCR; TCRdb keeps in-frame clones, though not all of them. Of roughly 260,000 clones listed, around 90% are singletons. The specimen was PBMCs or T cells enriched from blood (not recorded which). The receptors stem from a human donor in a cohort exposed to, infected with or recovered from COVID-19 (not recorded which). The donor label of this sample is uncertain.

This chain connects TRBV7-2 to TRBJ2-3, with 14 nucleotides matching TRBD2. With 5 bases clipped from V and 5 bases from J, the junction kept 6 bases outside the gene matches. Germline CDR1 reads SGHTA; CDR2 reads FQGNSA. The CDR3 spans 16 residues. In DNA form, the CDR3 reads TGTGCCAGCAGCACGCGACTAGCGGGGGGGAAAGATACGCAGTATTTT. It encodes CASSTRLAGGKDTQYF.

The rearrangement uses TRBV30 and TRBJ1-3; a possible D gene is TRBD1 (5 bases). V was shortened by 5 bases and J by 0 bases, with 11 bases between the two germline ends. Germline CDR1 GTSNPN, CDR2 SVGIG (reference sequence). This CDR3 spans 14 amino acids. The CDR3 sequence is CAWGTESSGNTIYF. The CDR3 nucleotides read TGTGCCTGGGGGACTGAAAGCTCTGGAAACACCATATATTTT.

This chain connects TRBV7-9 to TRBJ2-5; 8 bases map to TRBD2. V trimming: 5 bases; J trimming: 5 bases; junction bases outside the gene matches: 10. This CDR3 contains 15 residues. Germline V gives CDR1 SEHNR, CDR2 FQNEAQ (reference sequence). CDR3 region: CASSQYPGGAETQYF. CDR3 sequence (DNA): TGTGCCAGCAGCCAATACCCCGGGGGGGCGGAGACCCAGTACTTC.

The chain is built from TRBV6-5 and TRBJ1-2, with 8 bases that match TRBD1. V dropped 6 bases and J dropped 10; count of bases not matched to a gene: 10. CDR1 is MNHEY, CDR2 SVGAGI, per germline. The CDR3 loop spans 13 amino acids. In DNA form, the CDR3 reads TGTGCCAGCAGCCAGACCCTGGACAGGGACTACACCTTC. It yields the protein CASSQTLDRDYTF.

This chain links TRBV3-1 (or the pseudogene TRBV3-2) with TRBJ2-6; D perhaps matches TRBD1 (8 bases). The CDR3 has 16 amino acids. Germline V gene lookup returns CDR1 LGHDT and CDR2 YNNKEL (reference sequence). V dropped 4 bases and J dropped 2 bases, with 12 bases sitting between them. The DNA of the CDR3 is TGTGCCAGCAGCCCACAGGGGGGGGCTGGGGCCAACGTCCTGACTTTC. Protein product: CASSPQGGAGANVLTF.

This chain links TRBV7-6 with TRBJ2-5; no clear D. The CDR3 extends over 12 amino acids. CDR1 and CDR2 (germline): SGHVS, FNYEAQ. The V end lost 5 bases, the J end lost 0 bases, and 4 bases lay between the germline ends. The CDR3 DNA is TGTGCCAGCAGCGGAGACCAAGAGACCCAGTACTTC. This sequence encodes CASSGDQETQYF.

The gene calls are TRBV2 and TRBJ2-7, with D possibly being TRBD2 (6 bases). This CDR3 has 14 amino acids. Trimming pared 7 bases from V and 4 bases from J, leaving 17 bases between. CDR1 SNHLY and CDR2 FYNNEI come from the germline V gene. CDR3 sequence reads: CASMGGSFLYEQYF. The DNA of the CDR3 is TGTGCCAGCATGGGGGGTAGCTTTCTGTACGAGCAGTACTTC.

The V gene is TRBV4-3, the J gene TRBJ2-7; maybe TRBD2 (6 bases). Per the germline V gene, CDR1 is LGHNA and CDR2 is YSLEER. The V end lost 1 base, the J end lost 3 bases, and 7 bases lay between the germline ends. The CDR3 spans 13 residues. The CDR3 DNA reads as TGCGCCAGCAGCCAAGTGGGGGGCTACGAGCAGTACTTC. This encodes CASSQVGGYEQYF.

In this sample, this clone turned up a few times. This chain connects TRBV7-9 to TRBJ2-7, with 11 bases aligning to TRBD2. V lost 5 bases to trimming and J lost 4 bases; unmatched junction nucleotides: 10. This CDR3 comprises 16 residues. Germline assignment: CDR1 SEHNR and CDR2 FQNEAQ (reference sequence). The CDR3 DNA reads TGTGCCAGCAGCCCGCGGGGGACTAGCGGAGTATACGAGCAGTACTTC. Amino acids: CASSPRGTSGVYEQYF.

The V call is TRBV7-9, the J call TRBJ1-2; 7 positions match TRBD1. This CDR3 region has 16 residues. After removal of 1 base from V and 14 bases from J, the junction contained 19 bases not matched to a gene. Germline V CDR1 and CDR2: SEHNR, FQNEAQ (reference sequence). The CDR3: CASSLGVTGTEGRGTF. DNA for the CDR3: TGTGCCAGCAGCTTAGGGGTAACCGGGACAGAAGGTCGGGGGACCTTC.

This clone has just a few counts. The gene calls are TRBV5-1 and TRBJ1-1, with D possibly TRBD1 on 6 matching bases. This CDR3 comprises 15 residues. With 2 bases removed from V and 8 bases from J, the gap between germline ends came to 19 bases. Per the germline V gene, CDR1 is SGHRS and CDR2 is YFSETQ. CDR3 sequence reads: CASSLGMEQGGEAFF. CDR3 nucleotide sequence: TGCGCCAGCAGCTTAGGGATGGAACAGGGAGGGGAAGCTTTCTTT.

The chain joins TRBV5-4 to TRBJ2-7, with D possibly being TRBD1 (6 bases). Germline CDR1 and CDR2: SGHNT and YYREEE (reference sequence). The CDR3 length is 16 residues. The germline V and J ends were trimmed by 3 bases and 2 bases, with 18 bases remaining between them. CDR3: CASSSGGGVGPYEQYF. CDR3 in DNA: TGTGCCAGCAGCTCGGGTGGGGGCGTTGGTCCCTACGAGCAGTACTTC.

The CDR3 spells CSVQGATNEKLFF. CDR3 DNA sequence: TGCAGCGTCCAGGGTGCAACTAATGAAAAACTGTTTTTT. The rearrangement joins TRBV29-1 to TRBJ1-4; tentatively, D is TRBD1 (5 bases). CDR3 length: 13 residues. The V gene lost 6 bases and the J gene lost 0 bases, with 8 bases spanning the gap. Germline V gene sequence: CDR1 SQVTM, CDR2 ANQGSEA.

CDR3 protein: CASRETANTEAFF. The CDR3 region has the DNA TGTGCCAGCAGGGAGACAGCGAACACTGAAGCTTTCTTT. The rearrangement uses TRBV6-5 and TRBJ1-1, with TRBD1 as a possible D gene (5 bases). CDR3 length: 13 amino acids. V was clipped by 6 bases and J by 1 base, with 9 bases between them. From germline, CDR1 is MNHEY and CDR2 SVGAGI.

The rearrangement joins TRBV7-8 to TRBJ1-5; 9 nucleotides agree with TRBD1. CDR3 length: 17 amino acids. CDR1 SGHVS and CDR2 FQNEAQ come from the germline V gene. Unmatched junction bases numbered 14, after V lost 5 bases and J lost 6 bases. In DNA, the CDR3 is TGTGCCAGCAGCCGTCCCGGGACAGGGAAAGTTAGTCAGCCCCAGCATTTT. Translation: CASSRPGTGKVSQPQHF. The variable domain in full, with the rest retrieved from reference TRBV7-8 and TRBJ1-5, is GAGVSQSPRYKVAKRGQDVALRCDPISGHVSLFWYQQALGQGPEFLTYFQNEAQLDKSGLPSDRFFAERPEGSVSTLKIQRTQQEDSAVYLCASSRPGTGKVSQPQHFGDGTRLSIL.

The CDR3 reads CASTPAAGLTNYGYTF. DNA of the CDR3: TGTGCCAGCACCCCGGCGGCGGGACTGACAAATTATGGCTACACCTTC. The chain couples TRBV7-9 to TRBJ1-2, with a weak D call TRBD1 (5 bases). The CDR3 totals 16 residues. Per the germline V gene, CDR1 is SEHNR and CDR2 is FQNEAQ (reference sequence). Trimming shortened V by 7 bases and J by 5 bases, and 23 bases separated the two germline ends.

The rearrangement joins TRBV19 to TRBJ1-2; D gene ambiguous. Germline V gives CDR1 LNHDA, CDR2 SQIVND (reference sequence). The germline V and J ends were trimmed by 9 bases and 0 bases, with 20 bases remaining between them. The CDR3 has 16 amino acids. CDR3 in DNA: TGTGCCAGCAGTCCCCGAGATAGCGGAGCTAACTATGGCTACACCTTC. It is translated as CASSPRDSGANYGYTF.

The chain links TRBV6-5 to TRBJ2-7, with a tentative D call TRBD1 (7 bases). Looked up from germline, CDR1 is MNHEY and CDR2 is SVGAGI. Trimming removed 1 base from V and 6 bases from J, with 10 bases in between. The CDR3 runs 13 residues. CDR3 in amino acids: CASSYFRGAEQYF. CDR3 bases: TGTGCCAGCAGTTACTTCAGGGGGGCCGAGCAGTACTTC.

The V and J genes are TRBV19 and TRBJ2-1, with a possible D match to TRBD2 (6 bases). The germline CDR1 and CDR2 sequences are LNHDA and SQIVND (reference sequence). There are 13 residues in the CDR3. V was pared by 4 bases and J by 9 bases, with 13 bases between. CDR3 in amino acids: CASSSGVSGEQFF. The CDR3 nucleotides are TGTGCCAGTAGTAGCGGGGTATCTGGTGAGCAGTTCTTC.

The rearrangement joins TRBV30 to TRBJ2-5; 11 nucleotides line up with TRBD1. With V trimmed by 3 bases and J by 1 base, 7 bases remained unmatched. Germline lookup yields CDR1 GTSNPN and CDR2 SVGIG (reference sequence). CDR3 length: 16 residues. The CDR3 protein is CAWRGGTGGIQETQYF. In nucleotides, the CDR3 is TGTGCCTGGAGGGGCGGGACAGGGGGAATCCAAGAGACCCAGTACTTC.

The chain's CDR3 is CASSYPGLGTGELFF. CDR3 nucleotide sequence: TGTGCCAGCAGCTATCCGGGACTGGGAACCGGGGAGCTGTTTTTT. This sequence joins TRBV3-1 (or the pseudogene TRBV3-2) and TRBJ2-2; the D gene is possibly TRBD2 (6 bases). Trimming left V 5 bases short and J 5 bases short, with 15 bases between. The CDR3 runs to 15 residues. Germline CDR1 reads LGHDT; CDR2 reads YNNKEL (reference sequence).

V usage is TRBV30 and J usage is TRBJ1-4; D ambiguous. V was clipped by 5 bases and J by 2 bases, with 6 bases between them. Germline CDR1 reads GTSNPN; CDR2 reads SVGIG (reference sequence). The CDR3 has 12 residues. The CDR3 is CAWAATNEKLFF. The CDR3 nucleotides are TGTGCCTGGGCCGCGACTAATGAAAAACTGTTTTTT.

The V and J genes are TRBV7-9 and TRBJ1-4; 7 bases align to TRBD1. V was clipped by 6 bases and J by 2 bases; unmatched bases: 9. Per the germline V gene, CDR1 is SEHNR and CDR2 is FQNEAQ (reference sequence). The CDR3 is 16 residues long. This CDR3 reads CASRLTGTSTNEKLFF. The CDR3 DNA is TGTGCCAGCAGGTTGACAGGGACCTCCACTAATGAAAAACTGTTTTTT.

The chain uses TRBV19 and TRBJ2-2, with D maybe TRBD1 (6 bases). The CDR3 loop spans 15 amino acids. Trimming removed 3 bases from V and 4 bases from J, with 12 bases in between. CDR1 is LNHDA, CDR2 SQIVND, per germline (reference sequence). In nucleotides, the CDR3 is TGTGCCAGTAGTATCGGACAGCTGATCACCGGGGAGCTGTTTTTT. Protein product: CASSIGQLITGELFF.

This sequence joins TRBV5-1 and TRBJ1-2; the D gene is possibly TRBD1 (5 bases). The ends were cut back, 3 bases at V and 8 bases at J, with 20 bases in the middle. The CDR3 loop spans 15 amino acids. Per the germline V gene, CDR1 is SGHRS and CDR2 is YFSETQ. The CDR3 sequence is CASSSDRSGRRGYTF. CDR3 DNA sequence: TGCGCCAGCAGCTCTGACAGATCGGGTCGGCGGGGCTACACCTTC.

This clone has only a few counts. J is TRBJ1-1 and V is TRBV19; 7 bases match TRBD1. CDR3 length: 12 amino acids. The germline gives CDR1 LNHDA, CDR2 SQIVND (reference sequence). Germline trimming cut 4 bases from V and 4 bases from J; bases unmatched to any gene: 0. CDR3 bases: TGTGCCAGTAGTAGGGACAGCACTGAAGCTTTCTTT. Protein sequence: CASSRDSTEAFF.

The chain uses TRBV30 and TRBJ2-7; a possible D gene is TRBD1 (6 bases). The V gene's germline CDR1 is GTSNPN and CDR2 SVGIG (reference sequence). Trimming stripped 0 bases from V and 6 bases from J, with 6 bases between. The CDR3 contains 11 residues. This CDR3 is CAWSVGGEQYF. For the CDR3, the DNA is TGTGCCTGGAGTGTAGGGGGCGAGCAGTACTTC.